This passage covers 29 T cell receptor beta chains from one sample sequenced in a study of T cells in Graves' hyperthyroidism and ophthalmopathy. The CDR3 regions of TCR beta were amplified from RNA transcripts. The HTBI primer set drove a first-round RT-PCR of the TCR CDR3. Via MiXCR, TCRdb re-called the multiplex PCR reads, giving one row per CDR3 protein. The sample holds roughly 630,000 distinct CDR3 sequences, approximately 14% seen once. The sequenced material came from blood. The receptors originated from a woman aged 25-40 years with Graves' hyperthyroidism.

This clonotype was detected ten times or more. V gene TRBV12-3 or TRBV12-4 combines with J gene TRBJ2-5; 8 bases are a match to TRBD1. The CDR3 has 14 residues. The V and J ends lost 5 bases and 7 bases, in that order; junction bases with no gene match: 9. As DNA, the CDR3 is TGTGCCAGCAGTCCAGGGACAGGCCCAGGGACCCAGTACTTC. Translation gives CASSPGTGPGTQYF.

The table lists this clonotype with many counts. This chain joins TRBV2 and TRBJ2-1, with a tentative D call TRBD2 (6 bases). The germline V gene has CDR1 SNHLY and CDR2 FYNNEI. This CDR3 is 15 amino acids long. V lost 3 bases to trimming and J lost 3 bases, with 12 bases between them. The CDR3 spells CASSENREFYNEQFF. CDR3 nucleotide sequence: TGTGCCAGCAGTGAGAATCGGGAGTTCTACAATGAGCAGTTCTTC.

J is TRBJ2-1 and V is TRBV19; D remains unclear. From germline, CDR1 is LNHDA and CDR2 SQIVND (reference sequence). V lost 1 base and J lost 5, with 9 bases in between. The CDR3 is 14 residues long. In DNA, the CDR3 is TGTGCCAGTAGTATAGGTAGTTTGGACAATGAGCAGTTCTTC. This translates into CASSIGSLDNEQFF.

CDR3 sequence reads: CASSFGLSGGPLSSYEQYF. CDR3 DNA sequence: TGTGCCAGCAGCTTCGGTCTTAGCGGGGGCCCCCTGAGCTCCTACGAGCAGTACTTC. The V and J genes are TRBV7-9 and TRBJ2-7; 9 bases fit TRBD2. Germline assignment: CDR1 SEHNR and CDR2 FQNEAQ (reference sequence). Germline trimming cut 3 bases from V and 0 bases from J; bases unmatched to any gene: 15. The CDR3 is made up of 19 amino acids.

This clonotype was detected only a few times. The chain is built from TRBV15 and TRBJ2-2; 7 nucleotides match TRBD1. From germline, CDR1 is LNHNV and CDR2 YYDKDF (reference sequence). V was clipped by 1 base and J by 1 base; unmatched bases: 3. The CDR3 loop spans 16 amino acids. The CDR3 reads CATSRADRWNTGELFF. In nucleotides, the CDR3 is TGTGCCACCAGCAGAGCGGACAGGTGGAACACCGGGGAGCTGTTTTTT. The full variable domain, in which reference TRBV15 and TRBJ2-2 provide the parts outside the CDR3, is DAMVIQNPRYQVTQFGKPVTLSCSQTLNHNVMYWYQQKSSQAPKLLFHYYDKDFNNEADTPDNFQSRRPNTSFCFLDIRSPGLGDTAMYLCATSRADRWNTGELFFGEGSRLTVL.

Regarding this clonotype: This may be a read error: a much more frequent sequence differs by one nucleotide. The rearrangement uses TRBV28 and TRBJ2-7, with a weak D call TRBD2 (5 bases). The V gene lost 1 base and the J gene lost 3 bases, with 10 bases spanning the gap. CDR1 and CDR2 from the germline V gene are MDHEN and SYDVKM. The CDR3 totals 14 residues. CDR3 sequence: CASSLFSRGYEQYF. The CDR3 DNA reads as TGTGCCAGCAGTTTATTCTCCCGGGGCTACGAGCAGTACTTC.

This clonotype was seen only a few times. J is TRBJ1-1 and V is TRBV13; D possibly corresponds to TRBD1 (5 bases). CDR3 length: 14 residues. Trimming shortened V by 2 bases and J by 2 bases, and 9 bases separated the two germline ends. The germline gives CDR1 PRHDT, CDR2 FYEKMQ (reference sequence). The CDR3 region has the DNA TGTGCCAGCAGCTTAAGGACATCAAACACTGAAGCTTTCTTT. Translation: CASSLRTSNTEAFF.

This clonotype was picked up many times. CDR3 in DNA: TGTGCCAGCAGTTTTTGGCTAGTCGACACCGGGGAGCTGTTTTTT. It encodes CASSFWLVDTGELFF. This chain connects TRBV12-3 or TRBV12-4 to TRBJ2-2; D remains unclear. The V and J ends lost 3 bases and 3 bases respectively, with 11 bases between them. CDR3 length equals 15 residues.

This clonotype was observed a few times. This chain joins TRBV2 and TRBJ1-1, with D unresolved. Per germline, CDR1 SNHLY and CDR2 FYNNEI. This CDR3 spans 14 amino acids. The ends were cut back, 4 bases at V and 0 bases at J, with 9 bases in the middle. CDR3 in DNA: TGTGCCAGCAGTGGGGTTTACATGAACACTGAAGCTTTCTTT. Translation: CASSGVYMNTEAFF.

This clonotype has a count of ten or more. The chain carries TRBV28 and TRBJ2-1, with 10 positions matching TRBD2. The CDR3 loop spans 14 amino acids. V dropped 7 bases and J dropped 4; count of bases not matched to a gene: 4. Germline V gene sequence: CDR1 MDHEN, CDR2 SYDVKM. Written as DNA, the CDR3 is TGTGCCAGCAAAATAGCGGGAGGTTACAATGAGCAGTTCTTC. Amino acids: CASKIAGGYNEQFF.

This clonotype was counted a few times. The genes are TRBV24-1 and TRBJ2-7; the D call may be TRBD1 or TRBD2 (5 bases each). There are 15 residues in the CDR3. V was shortened by 11 bases and J by 4 bases, with 23 bases between the two germline ends. Germline CDR1 is KGHDR and CDR2 is SFDVKD. The DNA of the CDR3 is TGTGCCATCACCGTTACGGGACCAGCGGAATACGAGCAGTACTTC. Its protein product is CAITVTGPAEYEQYF.

The chain combines TRBV5-6 with TRBJ2-2; D is undetermined. V was cut by 2 bases and J by 1 base, with 12 bases left in between. This CDR3 has 16 amino acids. CDR1 is SGHDT and CDR2 is YYEEEE in the germline V gene. The CDR3 is CASSLLVAVNTGELFF. CDR3 DNA: TGTGCCAGCAGCTTACTCGTTGCTGTGAACACCGGGGAGCTGTTTTTT. Variable domain in full (rest from reference TRBV5-6 and TRBJ2-2): DAGVTQSPTHLIKTRGQQVTLRCSPKSGHDTVSWYQQALGQGPQFIFQYYEEEERQRGNFPDRFSGHQFPNYSSELNVNALLLGDSALYLCASSLLVAVNTGELFFGEGSRLTVL.

This clonotype was counted a few times. This chain connects TRBV29-1 to TRBJ2-1; tentatively, D is TRBD2 (6 bases). The germline gives CDR1 SQVTM, CDR2 ANQGSEA. The CDR3 length is 10 residues. Deletions cut 8 bases from V and 8 bases from J, with 10 bases between. The CDR3 here is CSTWGDEQFF. The CDR3 DNA is TGCAGCACCTGGGGGGATGAGCAGTTCTTC.

This clonotype was seen repeatedly, ten times or more. This sequence joins TRBV28 and TRBJ1-4; D may be TRBD1 (5 bases). V shed 3 bases and J shed 5 bases, with 10 bases lying between them. The CDR3 runs 14 residues. Germline CDR1 and CDR2: MDHEN and SYDVKM. CDR3 sequence (DNA): TGTGCCAGCAGTTTTTCTGGGGGGAATGAAAAACTGTTTTTT. As protein: CASSFSGGNEKLFF.

The gene calls are TRBV7-3 and TRBJ2-2; TRBD1 matches at 8 bases. The CDR3 consists of 17 residues. After removal of 5 bases from V and 1 base from J, the junction contained 9 bases not matched to a gene. The germline V gene has CDR1 SGHTA and CDR2 FQGTGA. In nucleotides, the CDR3 is TGTGCCAGCAGCAAAACACCGGGACAGGAGAACACCGGGGAGCTGTTTTTT. Its protein product is CASSKTPGQENTGELFF.

This clonotype occurred many times. The gene calls are TRBV30 and TRBJ2-3; D gene ambiguous. Trimming cost V 0 bases and J 1 base, with 8 bases left between them. The germline V gene has CDR1 GTSNPN and CDR2 SVGIG (reference sequence). The CDR3 consists of 14 residues. CDR3 in amino acids: CAWSVGTRTDTQYF. The CDR3 DNA sequence: TGTGCCTGGAGTGTAGGAACCCGCACAGATACGCAGTATTTT.

This clonotype has a handful of counts. The chain has TRBV20-1 and TRBJ2-7; 9 bases fit TRBD1. The V gene's germline CDR1 is DFQATT and CDR2 SNEGSKA (reference sequence). This CDR3 has 14 amino acids. J was trimmed by 4 bases and V by 6 bases; bases with no gene match: 10. CDR3 DNA sequence: TGCAGTGCGCAGCAGGGACAGGGCAATTACGAGCAGTACTTC. This gives the protein CSAQQGQGNYEQYF.

This clonotype was counted only a few times. The chain uses TRBV4-3 and TRBJ2-1, with 7 bases that match TRBD2. CDR1 is LGHNA, CDR2 YSLEER, per germline. The V segment lost 1 base and the J segment 4 bases; nucleotides outside the gene matches: 10. The CDR3 spans 17 residues. The CDR3, as DNA: TGCGCCAGCAGCCAAGGGGGGGTAATAGCGGGTTACAATGAGCAGTTCTTC. Encoded protein: CASSQGGVIAGYNEQFF.

Only a few counts were recorded for this clonotype. It is likely a read error, because the conserved phenylalanine at the end of the CDR3 is missing. This chain connects TRBV27 to TRBJ1-1; D gene ambiguous. The V end was cut by 2 bases, the J end by 1 base, with 5 bases between. Germline loops: CDR1 MNHEY, CDR2 SMNVEV (reference sequence). The CDR3 has 13 amino acids. CDR3 bases: TGTGCCAGCAGTTTACAGGAGAACACTGAAGCTTTCCTT. Translating gives CASSLQENTEAFL.

Many counts were recorded for this clonotype. The chain couples TRBV20-1 to TRBJ2-2; the D gene is possibly TRBD2 (5 bases). Trimming took off 5 bases at V and 5 bases at J, with 6 bases between the two ends. The CDR3 length is 11 residues. Per germline, CDR1 DFQATT and CDR2 SNEGSKA (reference sequence). In DNA form, the CDR3 reads TGCAGTGCTCAGCGGACCGGGGAGCTGTTTTTT. This sequence encodes CSAQRTGELFF.

This clonotype was counted ten times or more. The rearrangement uses TRBV3-1 and TRBJ2-1; D might be TRBD1 or TRBD2, each matching 5 bases. Germline CDR1 is LGHDT and CDR2 is YNNKEL (reference sequence). V was cut by 7 bases and J by 0 bases, with 10 bases left in between. The CDR3 runs to 14 residues. CDR3 protein: CASNDGTSYNEQFF. CDR3 sequence (DNA): TGTGCCAGCAACGATGGGACCTCCTACAATGAGCAGTTCTTC.

This chain links TRBV14 with TRBJ1-1; D is undetermined. Trimming shortened V by 0 bases and J by 3 bases, and 8 bases separated the two germline ends. CDR1 is SGHDN, CDR2 FVKESK, per germline. The CDR3 runs 14 residues. Written as DNA, the CDR3 is TGTGCCAGCAGCCAAGATCTAGGCCACACTGAAGCTTTCTTT. This codes for CASSQDLGHTEAFF.

At least ten counts were recorded for this clonotype. The chain has TRBV20-1 and TRBJ2-7; no clear D gene. Trimming shortened V by 3 bases and J by 1 base, and 10 bases separated the two germline ends. The CDR3 loop spans 13 amino acids. CDR1 and CDR2 (germline): DFQATT, SNEGSKA (reference sequence). CDR3 loop: CSARETRSYEQYF. The CDR3 nucleotides are TGCAGTGCTAGGGAGACCCGTTCCTACGAGCAGTACTTC.

Note on this clonotype: A much larger clonotype is one base distant, so this may be a read error. J is TRBJ2-1 and V is TRBV19; 13 nucleotides line up with TRBD2. V lost 4 bases to trimming and J lost 6 bases; unmatched junction nucleotides: 12. The germline CDR1 and CDR2 sequences are LNHDA and SQIVND (reference sequence). The CDR3 runs 18 residues. CDR3 in amino acids: CASSRLAGGLGTCNEQFF. CDR3 bases: TGTGCCAGTAGTAGACTAGCGGGGGGCCTAGGGACGTGCAATGAGCAGTTCTTC.

As concerns this clonotype: This may stem from a read error, because a much larger clone lies one nucleotide away. This CDR3 is CASSLRQGSTGGLFF. CDR3 bases: TGCGCCAGCAGCTTGCGTCAAGGGAGTACCGGGGGGCTGTTTTTT. The chain recombines TRBV5-1 with TRBJ2-2; weak D call: TRBD2 (6 bases). The CDR3 length is 15 residues. From germline, CDR1 is SGHRS and CDR2 YFSETQ.

This clonotype has only one observation. CDR3: CASSPRVQDTEAFF. The DNA for the CDR3 is TGCGCCAGCAGCCCCAGGGTACAGGACACTGAAGCTTTCTTT. J is TRBJ1-1 and V is TRBV4-1; perhaps TRBD1 as D (5 bases). Trimming shortened V by 4 bases and J by 3 bases, and 12 bases separated the two germline ends. The CDR3 totals 14 residues. Germline CDR1 and CDR2: MGHRA and YSYEKL.

The rearrangement joins TRBV9 to TRBJ1-2, with D perhaps TRBD1 (5 bases). The CDR3 contains 15 residues. Germline CDR1 and CDR2: SGDLS and YYNGEE. The V end was cut by 0 bases, the J end by 0 bases, with 9 bases between. The CDR3 nucleotides read TGTGCCAGCAGCGTAGAGGACATATCTAACTATGGCTACACCTTC. Its translation is CASSVEDISNYGYTF.

This clonotype was counted once. One junction end does not reproduce the germline sequence, and a read error may be involved. The V call is TRBV11-2, the J call TRBJ2-1; TRBD2 matches 14 bases. This CDR3 has 17 amino acids. Germline CDR1 reads SGHAT; CDR2 reads FQNNGV. CDR3 region: CVSSPWGLAGEGNEQFF. CDR3 sequence (DNA): TGTGTCAGCAGCCCCTGGGGACTAGCGGGAGAAGGGAATGAGCAGTTCTTC. The variable domain in full, completed from reference TRBV11-2 and TRBJ2-1, reads EAGVAQSPRYKIIEKRQSVAFWCNPISGHATLYWYQQILGQGPKLLIQFQNNGVVDDSQLPKDRFSAERLKGVDSTLKIQPAKLEDSAVYLCVSSPWGLAGEGNEQFFGPGTRLTVL.

In this sample, this clonotype turned up many times. The chain links TRBV2 to TRBJ1-4; TRBD1 might be the D (5 bases). CDR3 length: 13 residues. Trimming pared 8 bases from V and 5 bases from J, leaving 12 bases between. Germline lookup yields CDR1 SNHLY and CDR2 FYNNEI. The CDR3 region is CASGGSWNEKLFF. In DNA, the CDR3 is TGTGCCAGCGGGGGATCATGGAATGAAAAACTGTTTTTT.